These 3 T cell receptor beta chains share one sample of origin, sequenced in a study of blood T cell repertoires in COVID-19. TCRdb's table, derived via immunoSEQ multiplex PCR, lists solely in-frame clones and lacks some. Seen here are about 250,000 clones, 65% to 90% observed once, and the top ten hold 9.1%. Sequences were obtained from PBMCs or T cells enriched from blood (not recorded which). The receptors derive from a woman aged 45 to 65 with acute COVID-19.

This chain joins TRBV18 and TRBJ1-1, with 11 bases identical to TRBD1. Germline V gene data show CDR1 as KGHSH and CDR2 as LQKENI. This CDR3 comprises 14 residues. The V and J ends lost 4 bases and 4 bases, in that order; junction bases with no gene match: 2. The CDR3 DNA reads as TGTGCCAGCTCACAGGGACAGGGGGGCACTGAAGCTTTCTTT. Translated: CASSQGQGGTEAFF.

The CDR3 DNA sequence: TGTGCCAGCAGCTTAGGGACAGAAAATCAGCCCCAGCATTTT. Its translation is CASSLGTENQPQHF. The J gene is TRBJ1-5, the V gene TRBV7-2, with a tentative D call TRBD1 (6 bases). V was clipped by 1 base and J by 4 bases, with 8 bases between them. CDR1 and CDR2 from the germline V gene are SGHTA and FQGNSA. This CDR3 comprises 14 residues.

The genes are TRBV27 and TRBJ2-7; the match to TRBD1 covers 7 bases. V shed 5 bases, J shed 4 bases, and the junction held 14 bases outside the gene matches. Germline V CDR1 and CDR2: MNHEY, SMNVEV (reference sequence). This CDR3 comprises 16 residues. The CDR3 region is CASSRLPGTVIYEQYF. CDR3 sequence (DNA): TGTGCCAGCAGTCGTCTACCTGGGACAGTGATTTACGAGCAGTACTTC.